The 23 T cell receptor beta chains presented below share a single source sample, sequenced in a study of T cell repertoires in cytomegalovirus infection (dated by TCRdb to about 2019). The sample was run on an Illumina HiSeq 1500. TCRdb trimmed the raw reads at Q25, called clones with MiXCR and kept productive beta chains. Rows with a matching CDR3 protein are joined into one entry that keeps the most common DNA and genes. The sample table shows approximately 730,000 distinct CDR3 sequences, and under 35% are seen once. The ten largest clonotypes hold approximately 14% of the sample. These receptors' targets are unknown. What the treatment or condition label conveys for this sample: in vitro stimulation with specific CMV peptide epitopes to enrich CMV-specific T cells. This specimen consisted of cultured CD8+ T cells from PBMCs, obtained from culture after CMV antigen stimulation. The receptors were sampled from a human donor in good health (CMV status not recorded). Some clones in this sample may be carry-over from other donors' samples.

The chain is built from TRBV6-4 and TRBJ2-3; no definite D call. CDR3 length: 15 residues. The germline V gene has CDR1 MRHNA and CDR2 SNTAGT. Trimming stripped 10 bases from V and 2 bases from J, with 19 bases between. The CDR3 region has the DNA TGTGCCACCTCCGAAGGACCCGGCGCCACAGATACGCAGTATTTT. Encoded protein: CATSEGPGATDTQYF.

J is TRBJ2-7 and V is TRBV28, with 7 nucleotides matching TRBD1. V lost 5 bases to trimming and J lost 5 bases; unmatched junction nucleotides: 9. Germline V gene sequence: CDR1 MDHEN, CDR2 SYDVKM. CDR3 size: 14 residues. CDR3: CASSPDRVADEQYV. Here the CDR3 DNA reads TGTGCCAGCAGTCCCGACAGGGTCGCCGACGAGCAGTACGTC.

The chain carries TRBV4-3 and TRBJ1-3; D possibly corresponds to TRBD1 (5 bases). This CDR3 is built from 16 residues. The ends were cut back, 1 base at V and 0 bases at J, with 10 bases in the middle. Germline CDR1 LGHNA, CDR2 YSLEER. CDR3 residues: CASSQAEGSSGNTIYF. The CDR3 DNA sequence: TGCGCCAGCAGCCAAGCCGAGGGGAGCTCTGGAAACACCATATATTTT.

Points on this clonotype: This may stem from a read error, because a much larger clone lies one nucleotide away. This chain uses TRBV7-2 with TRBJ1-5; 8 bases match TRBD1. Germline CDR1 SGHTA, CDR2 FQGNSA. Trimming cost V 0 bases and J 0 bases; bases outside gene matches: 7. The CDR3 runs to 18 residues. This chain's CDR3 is CASSLAEQGVYSNQPQHF. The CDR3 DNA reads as TGTGCCAGCAGCTTAGCAGAACAGGGGGTGTATAGCAATCAGCCCCAGCATTTT.

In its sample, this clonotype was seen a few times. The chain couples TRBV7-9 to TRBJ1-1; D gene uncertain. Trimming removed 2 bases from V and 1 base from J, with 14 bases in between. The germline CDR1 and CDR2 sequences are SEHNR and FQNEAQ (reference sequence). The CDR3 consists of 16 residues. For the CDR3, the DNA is TGTGCCAGCAGCTTACCCTCCGGTCAGGAGAACACTGAAGCTTTCTTT. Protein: CASSLPSGQENTEAFF.

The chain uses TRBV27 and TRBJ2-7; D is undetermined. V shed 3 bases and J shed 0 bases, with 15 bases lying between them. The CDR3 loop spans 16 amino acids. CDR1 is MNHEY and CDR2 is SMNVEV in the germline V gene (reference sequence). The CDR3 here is CASSLADPESSYEQYF. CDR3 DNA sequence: TGTGCCAGCAGTTTGGCAGACCCCGAGAGCTCCTACGAGCAGTACTTC.

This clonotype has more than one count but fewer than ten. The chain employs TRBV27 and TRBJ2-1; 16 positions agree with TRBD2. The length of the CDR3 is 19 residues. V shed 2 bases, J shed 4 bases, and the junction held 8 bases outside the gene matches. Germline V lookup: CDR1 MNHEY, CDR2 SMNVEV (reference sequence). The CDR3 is CASSLVGTSGGAPYNEQFF. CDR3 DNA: TGTGCCAGCAGTTTAGTCGGGACTAGCGGGGGGGCTCCATACAATGAGCAGTTCTTC.

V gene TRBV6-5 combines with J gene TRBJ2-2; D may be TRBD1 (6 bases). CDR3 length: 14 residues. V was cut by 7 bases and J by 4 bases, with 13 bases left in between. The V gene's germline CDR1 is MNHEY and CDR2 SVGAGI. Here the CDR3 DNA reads TGTGCCAGCACTAAAGACAGGAGCACCGGGGAGCTGTTTTTT. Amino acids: CASTKDRSTGELFF.

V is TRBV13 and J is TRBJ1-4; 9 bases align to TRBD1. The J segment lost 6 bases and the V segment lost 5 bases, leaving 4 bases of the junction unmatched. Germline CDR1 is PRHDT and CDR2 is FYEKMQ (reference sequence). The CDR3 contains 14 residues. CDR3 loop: CASSPRDRDEKLFF. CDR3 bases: TGTGCCAGCAGCCCCCGGGACAGGGATGAAAAACTGTTTTTT.

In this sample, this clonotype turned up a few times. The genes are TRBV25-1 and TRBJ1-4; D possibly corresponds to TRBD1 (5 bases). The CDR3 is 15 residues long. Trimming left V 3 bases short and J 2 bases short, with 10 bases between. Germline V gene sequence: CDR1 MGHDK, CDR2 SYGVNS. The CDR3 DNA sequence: TGTGCCAGCAGTGATTGGGACGCCACTAATGAAAAACTGTTTTTT. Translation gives CASSDWDATNEKLFF.

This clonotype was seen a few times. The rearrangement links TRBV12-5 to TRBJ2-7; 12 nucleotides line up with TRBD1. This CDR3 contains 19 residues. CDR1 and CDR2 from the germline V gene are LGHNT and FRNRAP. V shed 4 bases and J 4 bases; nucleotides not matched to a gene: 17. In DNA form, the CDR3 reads TGTGCTAGTGGTTCCCCGGGACAGGGGGCCCCGATAGACATTTACGAGCAGTACTTC. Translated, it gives CASGSPGQGAPIDIYEQYF.

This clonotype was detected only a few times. CDR3 coding DNA: TGTGCCAGCACGTGGACCTCGGGCTCTGGAAACACCATATATTTT. It specifies CASTWTSGSGNTIYF. The V and J genes are TRBV2 and TRBJ1-3; D remains unclear. Germline loops: CDR1 SNHLY, CDR2 FYNNEI. This CDR3 contains 15 residues. V lost 7 bases to trimming and J lost 0 bases, with 13 bases between them. Complete variable domain (other parts from reference TRBV2 and TRBJ1-3): EPEVTQTPSHQVTQMGQEVILRCVPISNHLYFYWYRQILGQKVEFLVSFYNNEISEKSEIFDDQFSVERPDGSNFTLKIRSTKLEDSAMYFCASTWTSGSGNTIYFGEGSWLTVV.

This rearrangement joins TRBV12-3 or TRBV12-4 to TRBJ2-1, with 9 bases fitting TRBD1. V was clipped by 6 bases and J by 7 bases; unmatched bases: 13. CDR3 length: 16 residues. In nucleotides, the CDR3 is TGTGCCAGCAGCTCATCGGGACAGGGTTTTTGGAATGAGCAGTTCTTC. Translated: CASSSSGQGFWNEQFF.

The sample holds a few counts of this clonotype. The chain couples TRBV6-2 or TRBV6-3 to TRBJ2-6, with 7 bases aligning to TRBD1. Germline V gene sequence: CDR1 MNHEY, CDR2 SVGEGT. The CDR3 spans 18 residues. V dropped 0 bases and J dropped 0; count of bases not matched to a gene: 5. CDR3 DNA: TGTGCCAGCAGTTACTCAGGGACAGTGGACTCTGGGGCCAACGTCCTGACTTTC. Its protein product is CASSYSGTVDSGANVLTF.

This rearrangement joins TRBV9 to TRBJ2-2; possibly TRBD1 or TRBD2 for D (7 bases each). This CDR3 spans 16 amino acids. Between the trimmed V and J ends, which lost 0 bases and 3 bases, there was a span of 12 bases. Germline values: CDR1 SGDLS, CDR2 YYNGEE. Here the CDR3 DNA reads TGTGCCAGCAGCGTAGAGGGAGGGGGCTACACCGGGGAGCTGTTTTTT. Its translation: CASSVEGGGYTGELFF.

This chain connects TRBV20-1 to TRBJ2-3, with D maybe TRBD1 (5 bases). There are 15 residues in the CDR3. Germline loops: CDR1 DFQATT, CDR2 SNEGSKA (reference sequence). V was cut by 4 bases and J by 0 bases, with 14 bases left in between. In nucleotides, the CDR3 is TGCAGTGCTATCCCCTTGACAGAAAGCACAGATACGCAGTATTTT. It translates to CSAIPLTESTDTQYF.

The CDR3: CASTYGTGADEQYV. In nucleotides, the CDR3 is TGTGCCAGCACCTACGGGACAGGGGCGGACGAGCAGTACGTC. The chain carries TRBV28 and TRBJ2-7; the match to TRBD1 covers 10 bases. The CDR3 runs to 14 residues. Germline V gene lookup returns CDR1 MDHEN and CDR2 SYDVKM. After removal of 7 bases from V and 5 bases from J, the junction contained 8 bases not matched to a gene.

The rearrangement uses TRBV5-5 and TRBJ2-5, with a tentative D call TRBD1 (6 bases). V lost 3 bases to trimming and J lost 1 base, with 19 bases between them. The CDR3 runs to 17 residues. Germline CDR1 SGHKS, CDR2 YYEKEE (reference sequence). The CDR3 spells CASSWSHTRTAQETQYF. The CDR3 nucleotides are TGTGCCAGCAGCTGGTCCCACACAAGGACAGCCCAAGAGACCCAGTACTTC.

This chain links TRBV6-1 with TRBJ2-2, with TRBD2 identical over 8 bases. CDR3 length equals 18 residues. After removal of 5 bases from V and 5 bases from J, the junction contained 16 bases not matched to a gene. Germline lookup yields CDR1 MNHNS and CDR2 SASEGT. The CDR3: CASSTYPGAGVGTGELFF. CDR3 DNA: TGTGCCAGCAGTACCTACCCTGGAGCGGGGGTTGGTACCGGGGAGCTGTTTTTT.

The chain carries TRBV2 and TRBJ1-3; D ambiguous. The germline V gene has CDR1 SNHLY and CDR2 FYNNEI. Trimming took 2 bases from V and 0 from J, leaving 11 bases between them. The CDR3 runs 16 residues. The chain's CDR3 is CASSEIGRSSGNTIYF. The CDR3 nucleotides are TGTGCCAGCAGTGAAATTGGGAGAAGCTCTGGAAACACCATATATTTT.

The CDR3 DNA is TGTGCCAGCAGTTACACAGGGGGAGAGACCCAGTACTTC. This gives the protein CASSYTGGETQYF. V gene TRBV6-5 combines with J gene TRBJ2-5, with 8 bases fitting TRBD1. CDR3 size: 13 residues. Unmatched junction bases numbered 0, after V lost 2 bases and J lost 4 bases. Germline CDR1 MNHEY, CDR2 SVGAGI.

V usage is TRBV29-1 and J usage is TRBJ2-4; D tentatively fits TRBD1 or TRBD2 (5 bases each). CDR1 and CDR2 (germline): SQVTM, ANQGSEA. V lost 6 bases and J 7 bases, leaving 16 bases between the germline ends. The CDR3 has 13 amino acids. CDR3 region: CSVTGTSINIQYF. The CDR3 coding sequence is TGCAGCGTAACCGGGACCTCAATCAACATTCAGTACTTC.

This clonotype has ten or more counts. The CDR3 sequence is CAISPARQDNSHEQYF. CDR3 DNA: TGTGCCATCAGTCCTGCCCGACAGGATAATTCCCACGAGCAGTACTTC. The chain combines TRBV10-3 with TRBJ2-7, with TRBD1 as a possible D gene (6 bases). The CDR3 extends over 16 amino acids. CDR1 is ENHRY, CDR2 SYGVKD, per germline. V gave up 5 bases and J gave up 5 bases, with 22 bases separating them.